This T cell receptor (beta chain) was profiled in a study of blood T cells in healthy people across ages. Study context: T cells yielded about one barcoded beta molecule per two cells through template switching. Notes on the study in general: Observed TCR beta diversity per million T cells went down as age went up. This fall followed a roughly linear course with age.

Regarding this clonotype: What it binds is not known.

Germline V gene data show CDR1 as SNHLY and CDR2 as FYNNEI. This CDR3 contains 16 residues. Trimming took 1 base from V and 4 from J, leaving 15 bases between them. The authors ran a second PCR of about 6 to 11 cycles using a sample-barcoded 5' primer and a J-beta primer mix. TCRdb reprocessed the 5' RACE reads via MiXCR and lists one record per CDR3 protein. This sample carries hundreds of thousands of distinct CDR3 sequences, approximately 40% of them seen once, and the ten largest clones take about 32%. In terms of origin and age, donors were healthy Caucasian individuals from Russia aged about 6 to 95. Each donor had roughly 10 milliliters of peripheral blood drawn.

The receptor's source is an elderly man in good health. This chain connects TRBV2 to TRBJ2-3; a weak D match, TRBD2 (5 bases). The source material was blood. The CDR3: CASSEEARGGPDTQYF. CDR3 coding DNA: TGTGCCAGCAGTGAAGAGGCCCGGGGTGGGCCAGATACGCAGTATTTT.